What follows are 27 T cell receptor beta chains derived from one specimen sequenced in a study of OX40 agonist ivuxolimab in advanced cancers. Assay used: immunoSEQ multiplex PCR; TCRdb lists only in-frame clones, some missing. This sample has 50,000 to 65,000 clones; roughly 91% occur once, and the top ten carry roughly 1.3%. This specimen was CD4+ or CD8+ T cells sorted from blood, taken in a trial of the OX40 agonist ivuxolimab. The receptors were gathered from an adult with an advanced solid tumor such as melanoma, head and neck, liver or kidney cancer.

The chain combines TRBV5-1 with TRBJ2-3; a possible D gene is TRBD1 (6 bases). CDR1 and CDR2 from the germline V gene are SGHRS and YFSETQ. V lost 2 bases, J lost 5 bases, and 12 bases lay in between. The CDR3 runs 14 residues. The CDR3 DNA sequence: TGCGCCAGCAGCTTAGAAGGGGGAGTAGATACGCAGTATTTT. This translates into CASSLEGGVDTQYF.

Comments on this clone: The sample has other DNA sequences that encode this CDR3 too. CDR3 in amino acids: CASRDRGYEQYF. CDR3 DNA sequence: TGTGCCAGCCGGGACAGGGGCTACGAGCAGTACTTC. The gene calls are TRBV2 and TRBJ2-7, with 10 bases aligning to TRBD1. This CDR3 contains 12 residues. Germline V gene lookup returns CDR1 SNHLY and CDR2 FYNNEI. V shed 8 bases, J shed 3 bases, and the junction held 1 base outside the gene matches.

This clone was observed once. The V and J genes are TRBV7-2 and TRBJ2-1; 14 positions match TRBD2. The CDR3 loop spans 16 amino acids. V trimming: 5 bases; J trimming: 5 bases; junction bases outside the gene matches: 5. Germline CDR1 SGHTA, CDR2 FQGNSA. CDR3: CASSLRLAGGDNEQFF. CDR3 bases: TGTGCCAGCAGCCTACGACTAGCGGGGGGGGACAATGAGCAGTTCTTC.

In nucleotides, the CDR3 is TGTGCCTGGACCCCGACGGGGGAGACCCAGTACTTC. It specifies CAWTPTGETQYF. The chain uses TRBV30 and TRBJ2-5; D is perhaps TRBD2 (5 bases). The CDR3 covers 12 residues. Germline CDR1 GTSNPN, CDR2 SVGIG (reference sequence). Trimming took 4 bases from V and 5 from J, leaving 11 bases between them.

This chain connects TRBV6-1 to TRBJ1-3; D gene unclear. V lost 10 bases, J lost 0 bases, and 10 bases lay in between. CDR3 length: 13 amino acids. Germline lookup yields CDR1 MNHNS and CDR2 SASEGT. The DNA for the CDR3 is TGTGCCACTCGGAGCGCCTCTGGAAACACCATATATTTT. This sequence encodes CATRSASGNTIYF.

The genes are TRBV2 and TRBJ2-6, with D perhaps matching TRBD1 or TRBD2 (6 bases each). There are 15 residues in the CDR3. The V gene's germline CDR1 is SNHLY and CDR2 FYNNEI. Trimming removed 8 bases from V and 0 bases from J, with 11 bases in between. The CDR3 is CASAGHRSGANVLTF. CDR3 DNA: TGTGCCAGCGCGGGACACCGCTCTGGGGCCAACGTCCTGACTTTC.

The chain joins TRBV13 to TRBJ2-1, with D possibly matching TRBD1 (6 bases). The CDR3 contains 14 residues. V lost 2 bases, J lost 7 bases, and 12 bases lay in between. CDR1 is PRHDT and CDR2 is FYEKMQ in the germline V gene (reference sequence). CDR3 sequence: CASSLSGGGNEQFF. As DNA, the CDR3 is TGTGCCAGCAGCTTATCTGGGGGCGGGAATGAGCAGTTCTTC.

The J gene is TRBJ2-7, the V gene TRBV4-1; D gene uncertain. Germline CDR1 reads MGHRA; CDR2 reads YSYEKL. The CDR3 contains 13 residues. Trimming removed 0 bases at V and 4 bases at J, with 7 bases between. CDR3 residues: CASSQDTRYEQYF. In nucleotides, the CDR3 is TGCGCCAGCAGCCAAGATACGAGATACGAGCAGTACTTC.

V is TRBV6-1 and J is TRBJ1-5; the D is unclear. Between the trimmed V and J ends, which lost 8 bases and 8 bases, there was a span of 19 bases. This CDR3 has 14 residues. CDR1 is MNHNS, CDR2 SASEGT, per germline. As DNA, the CDR3 is TGTGCCAGCCCGGAGGACGGAGCGGTCAAGCCCCAGCATTTT. Translating it yields CASPEDGAVKPQHF.

This chain links TRBV5-6 with TRBJ1-3; 9 nucleotides match TRBD1. V shed 4 bases, J shed 2 bases, and the junction held 4 bases outside the gene matches. The CDR3 spans 15 residues. The germline V gene has CDR1 SGHDT and CDR2 YYEEEE. The CDR3 region is CASSGTGLAGNTIYF. The CDR3 DNA is TGTGCCAGCAGCGGGACAGGGTTGGCTGGAAACACCATATATTTT. The entire variable domain, with the rest obtained from reference TRBV5-6 and TRBJ1-3, is as follows: DAGVTQSPTHLIKTRGQQVTLRCSPKSGHDTVSWYQQALGQGPQFIFQYYEEEERQRGNFPDRFSGHQFPNYSSELNVNALLLGDSALYLCASSGTGLAGNTIYFGEGSWLTVV.

In this sample, this clone turned up a few times. The chain is built from TRBV10-2 and TRBJ2-2; D is perhaps TRBD2 (6 bases). V was cut by 7 bases and J by 4 bases, with 19 bases left in between. This CDR3 comprises 16 residues. Germline CDR1 WSHSY, CDR2 SAAADI. CDR3 amino acids: CASMAGWRVGTGELFF. The CDR3 DNA reads TGCGCCAGCATGGCGGGGTGGCGCGTGGGCACCGGGGAGCTGTTTTTT.

This rearrangement joins TRBV19 to TRBJ1-5; D might be TRBD1 (5 bases). The CDR3 totals 15 residues. The germline V and J ends were trimmed by 7 bases and 0 bases, with 13 bases remaining between them. Germline CDR1 LNHDA, CDR2 SQIVND (reference sequence). In DNA form, the CDR3 reads TGTGCCAGTATCAAAGGGACTCATAGCAATCAGCCCCAGCATTTT. Protein sequence: CASIKGTHSNQPQHF. Combining the CDR3 with reference TRBV19 and TRBJ1-5 gives the whole variable domain DGGITQSPKYLFRKEGQNVTLSCEQNLNHDAMYWYRQDPGQGLRLIYYSQIVNDFQKGDIAEGYSVSREKKESFPLTVTSAQKNPTAFYLCASIKGTHSNQPQHFGDGTRLSIL.

Only one count was recorded for this clone. This chain connects TRBV7-6 to TRBJ2-2, with 9 bases matching TRBD2. Germline trimming cut 0 bases from V and 4 bases from J; bases unmatched to any gene: 3. The CDR3 extends over 16 amino acids. The germline V gene encodes CDR1 SGHVS and CDR2 FNYEAQ. CDR3 protein: CASSLARSGSTGELFF. The CDR3 nucleotides are TGTGCCAGCAGCTTAGCCCGTAGCGGGAGCACCGGGGAGCTGTTTTTT. The whole variable domain, filled in from reference TRBV7-6 and TRBJ2-2, reads GAGVSQSPRYKVTKRGQDVALRCDPISGHVSLYWYRQALGQGPEFLTYFNYEAQQDKSGLPNDRFSAERPEGSISTLTIQRTEQRDSAMYRCASSLARSGSTGELFFGEGSRLTVL.

By proportion, this clone is medium-sized (0.01 to 0.1%). This sequence joins TRBV4-1 and TRBJ2-7; 10 bases match TRBD2. The germline gives CDR1 MGHRA, CDR2 YSYEKL. J gave up 5 bases and V 0 bases, and 7 bases lay outside the gene matches. CDR3 length equals 16 residues. CDR3 nucleotides: TGCGCCAGCAGCCAAGAAGGAGCGGGAGGGATCCACGAGCAGTACTTC. Its protein is CASSQEGAGGIHEQYF.

V and J are TRBV5-1 and TRBJ2-5; D may be TRBD2 (7 bases). The CDR3 is 15 amino acids. Trimming took 5 bases from V and 0 from J, leaving 14 bases between them. Germline CDR1 reads SGHRS; CDR2 reads YFSETQ. The DNA of the CDR3 is TGCGCCAGCAGGATGGGGGGGGCCTACCAAGAGACCCAGTACTTC. Translating gives CASRMGGAYQETQYF.

V gene TRBV5-4 combines with J gene TRBJ2-3; D gene ambiguous. Germline CDR1 and CDR2: SGHNT and YYREEE (reference sequence). This CDR3 has 14 amino acids. The ends were cut back, 4 bases at V and 3 bases at J, with 12 bases in the middle. CDR3 protein: CASSARYQTDTQYF. In nucleotides, the CDR3 is TGTGCCAGCAGCGCCCGGTACCAGACAGATACGCAGTATTTT.

The chain couples TRBV6-1 to TRBJ2-1; TRBD2 is a possible D gene (6 bases). This CDR3 comprises 12 residues. Germline V CDR1 and CDR2: MNHNS, SASEGT. With 5 bases removed from V and 7 bases from J, the gap between germline ends came to 9 bases. CDR3 in DNA: TGTGCCAGCAGTCTCGGGAGTAATGAGCAGTTCTTC. This translates into CASSLGSNEQFF.

V is TRBV6-1 and J is TRBJ1-6; D not resolved. Germline lookup yields CDR1 MNHNS and CDR2 SASEGT. This CDR3 has 9 residues. V lost 6 bases, J lost 13 bases, and 4 bases lay in between. For the CDR3, the DNA is TGTGCCAGCAGCCCGCCCCTCCACTTT. Translation gives CASSPPLHF.

The gene calls are TRBV11-2 and TRBJ1-2; D gene unclear. V lost 4 bases and J 5 bases, leaving 8 bases between the germline ends. CDR3 length equals 12 residues. The germline V gene has CDR1 SGHAT and CDR2 FQNNGV. This CDR3 is CASSSTDYGYTF. Here the CDR3 DNA reads TGTGCCAGCAGCTCCACAGATTATGGCTACACCTTC.

The CDR3 DNA follows: TGTGCCACGACGAGGTACAATGAGCAGTTCTTC. Its translation: CATTRYNEQFF. V and J are TRBV13 and TRBJ2-1, with unresolved D. The CDR3 runs to 11 residues. Germline V lookup: CDR1 PRHDT, CDR2 FYEKMQ (reference sequence). V gave up 10 bases and J gave up 4 bases, with 8 bases separating them.

This clone was counted a few times. CDR3 residues: CASSPPPGRLPEAFF. For the CDR3, the DNA is TGTGCCAGCTCACCACCGCCGGGGAGATTACCTGAAGCTTTCTTT. V is TRBV18 and J is TRBJ1-1, with D unclear. Germline V lookup: CDR1 KGHSH, CDR2 LQKENI. This CDR3 spans 15 amino acids. Trimming took 0 bases from V and 6 from J, leaving 14 bases between them.

This clone appeared a single time. V gene TRBV4-2 combines with J gene TRBJ2-1, with 12 bases that match TRBD2. Per the germline V gene, CDR1 is LGHNA and CDR2 is YNFKEQ. V lost 0 bases and J lost 5; bases outside the gene matches: 2. The CDR3 is 16 amino acids. CDR3 loop: CASSQERTSGNNEQFF. The CDR3, as DNA: TGTGCCAGCAGCCAAGAACGGACTAGCGGGAACAATGAGCAGTTCTTC.

J is TRBJ1-1 and V is TRBV27; 8 bases match TRBD1. With V trimmed by 8 bases and J by 6 bases, 11 bases remained unmatched. CDR1 is MNHEY, CDR2 SMNVEV, per germline (reference sequence). The CDR3 is 14 amino acids. The CDR3 DNA follows: TGTGCCAGCGGAATCGACAGGGGTGTGGCTGAAGCTTTCTTT. Its translation is CASGIDRGVAEAFF.

The chain links TRBV11-3 to TRBJ1-1; D not certain. The CDR3 totals 13 residues. Germline CDR1 and CDR2: SGHNT and YENEEA. V gave up 5 bases and J gave up 3 bases, with 10 bases separating them. CDR3 region: CASSTGEDTEAFF. In DNA form, the CDR3 reads TGTGCCAGCAGCACTGGCGAGGACACTGAAGCTTTCTTT.

In DNA, the CDR3 is TGCGCCAGCAGCACGGGACTAGGGGAGACCCAGTACTTC. Its protein product is CASSTGLGETQYF. This chain links TRBV5-1 with TRBJ2-5, with TRBD2 identical over 8 bases. The germline V gene has CDR1 SGHRS and CDR2 YFSETQ. This CDR3 contains 13 residues. The junction had 4 bases not matched to a gene; V was cut back by 4 bases and J by 5 bases.

V usage is TRBV5-4 and J usage is TRBJ1-5, with TRBD1 as a possible D gene (6 bases). The CDR3 contains 15 residues. Trimming pared 2 bases from V and 2 bases from J, leaving 11 bases between. Germline V gene data show CDR1 as SGHNT and CDR2 as YYREEE (reference sequence). CDR3 DNA sequence: TGTGCCAGCAGCTTAGGGGGGCAGGGCAATCAGCCCCAGCATTTT. This sequence encodes CASSLGGQGNQPQHF.

The V call is TRBV30, the J call TRBJ1-1; no reliable D call. The germline gives CDR1 GTSNPN, CDR2 SVGIG (reference sequence). The ends were cut back, 0 bases at V and 1 base at J, with 6 bases in the middle. The CDR3 totals 13 residues. The CDR3 coding sequence is TGTGCCTGGAGTGTAATGAGGAACACTGAAGCTTTCTTT. This encodes CAWSVMRNTEAFF.